The clone carrying this T cell receptor beta chain was seen only a few times. TCRdb analysed the 5' RACE reads with MiXCR anew, one entry per CDR3 protein. In the table there are roughly 250,000 distinct CDR3 sequences, about an eighth of which are singletons. This sample is part of a study of identical twins. The CDR3 is made up of 14 amino acids. The ends were cut back, 2 bases at V and 6 bases at J, with 12 bases in the middle. Germline CDR1 SGHVS, CDR2 FQNEAQ. Sequences were obtained from memory (CD45RO+) T cells sorted from blood. This TCR was recovered from a woman aged 18-35 years in good health. J is TRBJ2-3 and V is TRBV7-8; D unresolved. CDR3: CASSLSSHRDTQYF. In DNA form, the CDR3 reads TGTGCCAGCAGCTTATCTTCTCACCGGGATACGCAGTATTTT.